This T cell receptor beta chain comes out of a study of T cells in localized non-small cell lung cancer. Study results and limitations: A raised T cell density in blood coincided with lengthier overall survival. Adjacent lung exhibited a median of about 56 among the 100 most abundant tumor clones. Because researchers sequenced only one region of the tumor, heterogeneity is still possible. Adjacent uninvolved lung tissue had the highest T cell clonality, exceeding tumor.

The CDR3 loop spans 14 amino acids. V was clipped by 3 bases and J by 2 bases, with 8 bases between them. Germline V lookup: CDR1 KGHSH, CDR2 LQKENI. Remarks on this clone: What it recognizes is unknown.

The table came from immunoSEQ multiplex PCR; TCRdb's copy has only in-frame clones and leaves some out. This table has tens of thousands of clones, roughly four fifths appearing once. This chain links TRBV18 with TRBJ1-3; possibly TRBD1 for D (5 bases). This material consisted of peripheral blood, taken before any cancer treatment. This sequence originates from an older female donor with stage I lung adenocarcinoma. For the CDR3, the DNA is TGTGCCAGCTCACCGACAGAGACTGGAAACACCATATATTTT. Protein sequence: CASSPTETGNTIYF.